These 25 T cell receptor beta chains share one sample of origin, sequenced in a study of Graves' ophthalmopathy and Graves' hyperthyroidism. Beta-chain TCR CDR3 regions were amplified from RNA transcripts. First-round RT-PCR employed HTBI primers, with a second-round multiplex PCR after it. Using its own MiXCR run on the multiplex PCR reads, TCRdb lists one record per CDR3 protein. The sample lists 740,000 or so distinct CDR3 sequences, approximately 40% occurring once. The specimen was peripheral blood. These receptor sequences come from an adult man with Graves' ophthalmopathy.

The V and J genes are TRBV25-1 and TRBJ2-7, with D maybe TRBD1 (6 bases). Germline CDR1 MGHDK, CDR2 SYGVNS. The CDR3 runs 13 residues. The V gene lost 4 bases and the J gene lost 3 bases, with 10 bases spanning the gap. CDR3 amino acids: CASSVTGRYEQYF. The CDR3, as DNA: TGTGCCAGCAGTGTGACAGGACGCTACGAGCAGTACTTC.

The rearrangement joins TRBV20-1 to TRBJ1-5, with unresolved D. V lost 2 bases to trimming and J lost 0 bases, with 11 bases between them. Germline V gives CDR1 DFQATT, CDR2 SNEGSKA (reference sequence). The CDR3 contains 15 residues. CDR3 DNA: TGCAGTGCTAGAAGGGCGATTTATAGCAATCAGCCCCAGCATTTT. This gives the protein CSARRAIYSNQPQHF.

Notes on this clonotype: The DNA is omitted, as the CDR3 cannot be located on it reliably, and the CDR3 follows TCRdb's listing. The chain employs TRBV29-1 and TRBJ1-5; the D segment call TRBD1 is taken from the table without a DNA check. Germline lookup yields CDR1 SQVTM and CDR2 ANQGSEA. The CDR3 spans 12 residues, counting both ends. The CDR3 sequence is CSVGKGASYEHF.

This clonotype was detected once. The chain employs TRBV29-1 and TRBJ1-4; 12 positions agree with TRBD1. CDR1 and CDR2 (germline): SQVTM, ANQGSEA. After removal of 6 bases from V and 7 bases from J, the junction contained 6 bases not matched to a gene. The CDR3 is 14 residues long. CDR3 sequence: CSVGGTGGSEKLFF. The CDR3 region has the DNA TGCAGCGTCGGGGGGACAGGGGGCAGTGAAAAACTGTTTTTT.

This clonotype appeared many times. The J gene is TRBJ2-7, the V gene TRBV19; 9 bases are shared with TRBD2. Germline V gene sequence: CDR1 LNHDA, CDR2 SQIVND (reference sequence). J gave up 6 bases and V 5 bases, and 5 bases lay outside the gene matches. This CDR3 comprises 13 residues. In DNA form, the CDR3 reads TGTGCCAGTAGTGTCCGGCGGGAGGGCGAGCAGTACTTC. Amino acid sequence: CASSVRREGEQYF.

V usage is TRBV7-9 and J usage is TRBJ2-1; TRBD1 might be the D (6 bases). V was shortened by 5 bases and J by 12 bases, with 14 bases between the two germline ends. This CDR3 has 12 residues. Germline V CDR1 and CDR2: SEHNR, FQNEAQ (reference sequence). DNA of the CDR3: TGTGCCAGCAGCCCCTCGGGACACTGGCAGTTCTTC. Its translation is CASSPSGHWQFF.

This clonotype was seen many times. The gene calls are TRBV29-1 and TRBJ1-1; D is ambiguous. V was shortened by 6 bases and J by 3 bases, with 14 bases between the two germline ends. There are 13 residues in the CDR3. The germline V gene encodes CDR1 SQVTM and CDR2 ANQGSEA. The DNA of the CDR3 is TGCAGCGTGCGGAGGGCCGGAGACACTGAAGCTTTCTTT. Protein sequence: CSVRRAGDTEAFF.

This sequence joins TRBV24-1 and TRBJ2-7, with D perhaps matching TRBD1 (5 bases). The V gene's germline CDR1 is KGHDR and CDR2 SFDVKD. V was trimmed by 8 bases and J by 3 bases, leaving 25 bases between them. The CDR3 length is 17 residues. CDR3 region: CATTYTSGHDPLYEQYF. CDR3 sequence (DNA): TGTGCCACCACTTACACGTCAGGACACGATCCTCTCTACGAGCAGTACTTC.

With regard to this clonotype: An end of the junction differs from the germline gene, which may be a read error. This rearrangement joins TRBV7-2 to TRBJ2-3, with TRBD2 identical over 8 bases. Germline loops: CDR1 SGHTA, CDR2 FQGNSA. There are 15 residues in the CDR3. The CDR3 protein is CANSLGTSGTDTQYF. The CDR3 nucleotides are TGTGCCAACAGCTTAGGAACTAGCGGAACAGATACGCAGTATTTT.

The J gene is TRBJ2-7, the V gene TRBV7-8, with a weak D call TRBD1 (6 bases). The ends were cut back, 5 bases at V and 0 bases at J, with 14 bases in the middle. Germline V lookup: CDR1 SGHVS, CDR2 FQNEAQ. The CDR3 totals 15 residues. The CDR3 DNA follows: TGTGCCAGCAGCCGCGGACAGTCCTTCTCCTACGAGCAGTACTTC. Translation gives CASSRGQSFSYEQYF.

J is TRBJ2-5 and V is TRBV29-1; TRBD1 aligns across 10 bases. The V and J ends lost 3 bases and 1 base, in that order; junction bases with no gene match: 5. The germline V gene has CDR1 SQVTM and CDR2 ANQGSEA. The CDR3 is 15 amino acids. Here the CDR3 reads CSVELGTGVQETQYF. In DNA form, the CDR3 reads TGCAGCGTTGAGTTGGGGACAGGGGTCCAAGAGACCCAGTACTTC.

V usage is TRBV29-1 and J usage is TRBJ2-5, with 9 bases matching TRBD2. CDR3 size: 12 residues. The germline V gene has CDR1 SQVTM and CDR2 ANQGSEA. Trimming removed 8 bases from V and 5 bases from J; junction bases left unmatched: 6. The CDR3 loop reads CSLAGREETQYF. CDR3 nucleotides: TGCAGCCTAGCGGGGAGGGAGGAGACCCAGTACTTC.

V is TRBV20-1 and J is TRBJ2-7; maybe TRBD1 (6 bases). Germline V gene lookup returns CDR1 DFQATT and CDR2 SNEGSKA (reference sequence). The CDR3 runs 14 residues. Between the trimmed V and J ends, which lost 0 bases and 4 bases, there was a span of 13 bases. The chain's CDR3 is CSARDLGQGYEQYF. The CDR3 DNA reads TGCAGTGCTAGAGATCTTGGGCAGGGGTACGAGCAGTACTTC.

V and J are TRBV5-4 and TRBJ2-2; D gene uncertain. V gave up 4 bases and J gave up 1 base, with 8 bases separating them. The CDR3 is 14 amino acids. CDR1 and CDR2 from the germline V gene are SGHNT and YYREEE (reference sequence). CDR3 DNA sequence: TGTGCCAGCAGCCCGGACGGGAACACCGGGGAGCTGTTTTTT. It codes for CASSPDGNTGELFF.

This clonotype was detected a few times. The chain joins TRBV19 to TRBJ1-5; TRBD1 is a possible D gene (6 bases). V was pared by 8 bases and J by 0 bases, with 14 bases between. CDR1 is LNHDA and CDR2 is SQIVND in the germline V gene (reference sequence). The CDR3 is 15 residues long. CDR3 sequence (DNA): TGTGCCAGTGCAAAGGACAGAACTAGCAATCAGCCCCAGCATTTT. Translated: CASAKDRTSNQPQHF.

This rearrangement joins TRBV10-2 to TRBJ2-5; D might be TRBD1 (6 bases). V shed 6 bases and J shed 7 bases, with 15 bases lying between them. Germline V gene data show CDR1 as WSHSY and CDR2 as SAAADI. This CDR3 comprises 13 residues. Here the CDR3 DNA reads TGCGCCAGCAGAACCGGGACAAAAGGGACCCAGTACTTC. Its protein product is CASRTGTKGTQYF.

This clonotype turned up a few times. This chain joins TRBV7-2 and TRBJ2-7; 12 nucleotides agree with TRBD2. Trimming removed 3 bases from V and 5 bases from J; junction bases left unmatched: 8. This CDR3 contains 16 residues. From germline, CDR1 is SGHTA and CDR2 FQGNSA. CDR3: CASSFNLAGGPNEQYF. The CDR3 region has the DNA TGTGCCAGCAGCTTTAACCTAGCGGGAGGGCCGAACGAGCAGTACTTC.

About this clonotype itself: At one of its ends the junction is not consistent with the germline gene, which may arise from a read error. The chain combines TRBV24-1 with TRBJ1-5, with a tentative D call TRBD1 (5 bases). Germline-derived CDR1 and CDR2 are KGHDR and SFDVKD. The CDR3 totals 17 residues. For the CDR3, the DNA is TGTGCCAGCAGTCCGCACCGGGACTCACAACGCAATCAGCCCCAGCATTTT. Translated, it gives CASSPHRDSQRNQPQHF.

The chain employs TRBV24-1 and TRBJ2-5; 10 nucleotides match TRBD2. J lost 3 bases, V lost 4 bases, and 10 bases had no gene match. Germline-derived CDR1 and CDR2 are KGHDR and SFDVKD. The length of the CDR3 is 17 residues. The CDR3 is CATSDPGTSAEEETQYF. The DNA for the CDR3 is TGTGCCACCAGTGACCCCGGGACTAGCGCTGAAGAAGAGACCCAGTACTTC.

This clonotype showed up many times. This sequence joins TRBV11-2 and TRBJ2-5; D unresolved. V was pared by 5 bases and J by 5 bases, with 15 bases between. Germline V gives CDR1 SGHAT, CDR2 FQNNGV. The CDR3 has 14 amino acids. The CDR3 loop is CASSRLKGRETQYF. The DNA for the CDR3 is TGTGCCAGCAGCCGACTCAAGGGCCGGGAGACCCAGTACTTC. Full variable domain (outside the CDR3, taken from reference TRBV11-2 and TRBJ2-5): EAGVAQSPRYKIIEKRQSVAFWCNPISGHATLYWYQQILGQGPKLLIQFQNNGVVDDSQLPKDRFSAERLKGVDSTLKIQPAKLEDSAVYLCASSRLKGRETQYFGPGTRLLVL.

The genes are TRBV5-1 and TRBJ2-5, with D possibly being TRBD1 or TRBD2 (5 bases each). V was pared by 4 bases and J by 3 bases, with 16 bases between. The CDR3 length is 15 residues. CDR1 and CDR2 (germline): SGHRS, YFSETQ. The chain's CDR3 is CASSPHPGTEETQYF. The CDR3 DNA sequence: TGCGCCAGCAGCCCTCACCCCGGGACGGAAGAGACCCAGTACTTC. Variable domain in full (rest from reference TRBV5-1 and TRBJ2-5): KAGVTQTPRYLIKTRGQQVTLSCSPISGHRSVSWYQQTPGQGLQFLFEYFSETQRNKGNFPGRFSGRQFSNSRSEMNVSTLELGDSALYLCASSPHPGTEETQYFGPGTRLLVL.

This clonotype was seen at least ten times. The CDR3 DNA reads as TGTGCCAGCACCGGGCAGGGGGGTCAGCCCCAGCATTTT. This encodes CASTGQGGQPQHF. V gene TRBV19 combines with J gene TRBJ1-5, with 7 positions matching TRBD1. This CDR3 is 13 amino acids long. V was clipped by 9 bases and J by 6 bases; unmatched bases: 8. Germline CDR1 is LNHDA and CDR2 is SQIVND (reference sequence).

This clonotype has a handful of counts. The chain links TRBV6-5 to TRBJ1-5; TRBD1 aligns across 9 bases. Germline CDR1 and CDR2: MNHEY and SVGAGI. The CDR3 runs to 16 residues. The ends lost 6 bases at V and 6 bases at J; junction bases unmatched: 12. CDR3 sequence reads: CASRSSQGAAGQPQHF. The CDR3 DNA is TGTGCCAGCAGGTCTTCACAGGGGGCGGCCGGTCAGCCCCAGCATTTT.

This clonotype was seen repeatedly, ten times or more. This sequence joins TRBV7-9 and TRBJ2-7, with D hard to call. The length of the CDR3 is 14 residues. Trimming pared 3 bases from V and 2 bases from J, leaving 11 bases between. CDR1 is SEHNR and CDR2 is FQNEAQ in the germline V gene (reference sequence). The CDR3 DNA is TGTGCCAGCAGCTTGTCTGGCACGACCTACGAGCAGTACTTC. Amino acid sequence: CASSLSGTTYEQYF.

CDR3 amino acids: CASLSGGFNDQPQHF. CDR3 DNA: TGTGCCAGCTTATCTGGAGGTTTTAACGATCAGCCCCAGCATTTT. This chain connects TRBV24-1 to TRBJ1-5; no clear D gene. V was cut by 11 bases and J by 5 bases, with 21 bases left in between. CDR3 length: 15 amino acids. CDR1 and CDR2 (germline): KGHDR, SFDVKD.